This TCR beta chain was sequenced for a study of blood T cells in healthy people across ages. Study conclusions and caveats: Aged donors had fewer naive CD4+ cells and lower diversity than long-lived donors. Diversity of TCR beta per million T cells declined in a roughly linear way with age.

The second PCR ran roughly 7 to 12 cycles with a sample-barcoded 5' primer and J-beta primers. TCRdb used MiXCR to reprocess the 5' RACE reads, holding one entry per CDR3 protein. The sample consists of about 680,000 distinct CDR3 sequences, around 48% of them appearing once. With respect to this clonotype: The antigen is unknown.

The CDR3 runs to 15 residues. Germline values: CDR1 MDHEN, CDR2 SYDVKM. With V trimmed by 7 bases and J by 2 bases, 8 bases remained unmatched. The sample comprised blood. The rearrangement links TRBV28 to TRBJ2-7, with 10 bases that match TRBD2. The source of this sequence is a woman in her sixties in good health. The CDR3 sequence is CASTTPAGGAYEQYF. CDR3 DNA: TGTGCCAGCACCACCCCAGCGGGAGGGGCCTACGAGCAGTACTTC.